The entry below describes one T cell receptor (beta chain). Only in-frame clones appear in the TCRdb table, and some are missing; sequencing was by immunoSEQ multiplex PCR. The data show around 130,000 clones, 88% seen once. This specimen comes from a study of radiation and T cells in renal cell carcinoma. Time point indicated: blood 2 weeks post-SBRT. Stated treatment: 15 Gy SBRT to primary tumor, nephrectomy 4 weeks later. The tumor was a clear cell renal cell carcinoma. The TCR originated in a woman in her 70s with renal cell carcinoma. The source material was blood, sampled from a patient whose treatment included radiotherapy and nephrectomy.

The CDR3 spells CASSVATGQGSSGNTIYF. In DNA form, the CDR3 reads TGTGCCAGCAGCGTAGCTACAGGACAGGGATCCTCTGGAAACACCATATATTTT. V and J are TRBV9 and TRBJ1-3; 8 bases are shared with TRBD1. V shed 0 bases, J shed 0 bases, and the junction held 8 bases outside the gene matches. Germline CDR1 SGDLS, CDR2 YYNGEE. The CDR3 loop spans 18 amino acids.